This entry lists 23 T cell receptor beta chains sequenced from one sample in a study of persistence of HIV-infected CD4 T cells. This nonspecific control used anti-CD3/anti-CD28 bead stimulation of CD4+ T cells. Sorting of responding CD4+ T cells relied on upregulated CD40 ligand together with CD69. The immunoSEQ assay was version 4, run in survey mode. The assay was immunoSEQ multiplex PCR, and TCRdb's table has in-frame clones only and misses some. Altogether around 45,000 clones are present, about nine tenths being singletons, with the ten largest covering 1.8%. No antigen is known for these receptors. Material: CD4+ T cells sorted from PBMCs after roughly 18-hour stimulation, obtained from a patient who received antiretroviral therapy. The receptor source for this set is an adult man with HIV who was CMV-seropositive.

This chain connects TRBV5-1 to TRBJ1-1; D may be TRBD1 (5 bases). Germline V lookup: CDR1 SGHRS, CDR2 YFSETQ. The CDR3 has 13 residues. Between the trimmed V and J ends, which lost 1 base and 3 bases, there was a span of 7 bases. CDR3 nucleotides: TGCGCCAGCAGCTTGCAGGGTGACACTGAAGCTTTCTTT. Its translation is CASSLQGDTEAFF. The whole variable domain, remainder taken from reference TRBV5-1 and TRBJ1-1, is KAGVTQTPRYLIKTRGQQVTLSCSPISGHRSVSWYQQTPGQGLQFLFEYFSETQRNKGNFPGRFSGRQFSNSRSEMNVSTLELGDSALYLCASSLQGDTEAFFGQGTRLTVV.

The CDR3 protein is CASSTSGTHQETQYF. CDR3 coding DNA: TGTGCCAGCAGCACAAGTGGGACACACCAAGAGACCCAGTACTTC. This chain links TRBV7-2 with TRBJ2-5; D perhaps matches TRBD1 (6 bases). Germline V gene lookup returns CDR1 SGHTA and CDR2 FQGNSA. V was cut by 5 bases and J by 0 bases, with 13 bases left in between. The CDR3 is 15 amino acids.

The chain combines TRBV5-1 with TRBJ2-3, with 10 positions matching TRBD1. V dropped 5 bases and J dropped 2; count of bases not matched to a gene: 8. The CDR3 consists of 16 residues. The germline gives CDR1 SGHRS, CDR2 YFSETQ. This chain's CDR3 is CASRKTGTGATDTQYF. In DNA form, the CDR3 reads TGCGCCAGCAGGAAAACCGGGACAGGGGCCACAGATACGCAGTATTTT.

The V call is TRBV5-1, the J call TRBJ2-7; possibly TRBD1 for D (5 bases). With 0 bases removed from V and 4 bases from J, the gap between germline ends came to 11 bases. Per the germline V gene, CDR1 is SGHRS and CDR2 is YFSETQ. CDR3 length: 14 residues. The CDR3: CASSLGLGAYEQYF. CDR3 bases: TGCGCCAGCAGCTTGGGTCTAGGGGCTTACGAGCAGTACTTC.

This clone has more than one count but fewer than ten. This chain joins TRBV9 and TRBJ2-1, with D possibly matching TRBD2 (5 bases). Trimming took off 1 base at V and 10 bases at J, with 9 bases between the two ends. This CDR3 is built from 12 residues. Looked up from germline, CDR1 is SGDLS and CDR2 is YYNGEE. The CDR3 DNA reads as TGTGCCAGCAGCGTACGTAGCGAGGAGCAGTTCTTC. As protein: CASSVRSEEQFF.

This sequence joins TRBV12-3 or TRBV12-4 and TRBJ1-1; unclear D gene. This CDR3 comprises 13 residues. V lost 1 base to trimming and J lost 2 bases, with 5 bases between them. CDR3 coding DNA: TGTGCCAGCAGTTTAGGGAAAAACACTGAAGCTTTCTTT. Its protein product is CASSLGKNTEAFF.

This clone was counted once. The V and J genes are TRBV18 and TRBJ2-5; no definite D call. V was cut by 2 bases and J by 5 bases, with 3 bases left in between. The germline CDR1 and CDR2 sequences are KGHSH and LQKENI. The CDR3 runs to 11 residues. This CDR3 is CASSPEETQYF. The CDR3 DNA reads TGTGCCAGCTCACCAGAGGAGACCCAGTACTTC.

This chain's CDR3 is CASRPRSRGLYEQYF. CDR3 nucleotides: TGTGCCAGCAGGCCCCGAAGCAGGGGTCTCTACGAGCAGTACTTC. The V gene is TRBV27, the J gene TRBJ2-7, with D tentatively TRBD1 (6 bases). CDR1 is MNHEY, CDR2 SMNVEV, per germline (reference sequence). The CDR3 has 15 residues. Trimming took 6 bases from V and 3 from J, leaving 18 bases between them.

This clone appeared a single time. This chain joins TRBV12-3 or TRBV12-4 and TRBJ1-2; 7 nucleotides match TRBD1. J lost 4 bases, V lost 5 bases, and 4 bases had no gene match. This CDR3 has 13 amino acids. In DNA form, the CDR3 reads TGTGCCAGCAGTACGACAGGGTTCTATGGCTACACCTTC. Translating gives CASSTTGFYGYTF.

This chain uses TRBV7-2 with TRBJ2-7; D is perhaps TRBD2 (6 bases). V shed 4 bases and J shed 2 bases, with 15 bases lying between them. CDR3 length: 15 residues. Germline CDR1 SGHTA, CDR2 FQGNSA. CDR3 nucleotide sequence: TGTGCCAGCAGCTGGGGACTCCAAGGTCCCTACGAGCAGTACTTC. It is translated as CASSWGLQGPYEQYF.

The V and J genes are TRBV6-5 and TRBJ1-1; 9 nucleotides agree with TRBD1. From germline, CDR1 is MNHEY and CDR2 SVGAGI. This CDR3 comprises 14 residues. With 7 bases clipped from V and 4 bases from J, the junction kept 7 bases outside the gene matches. The CDR3 reads CASNIQGAFTEAFF. The CDR3, as DNA: TGTGCCAGCAACATACAGGGGGCGTTCACTGAAGCTTTCTTT.

V usage is TRBV7-2 and J usage is TRBJ2-5; 9 bases map to TRBD2. The DNA end is more similar to TRBJ2-7, so the J call may be wrong. The germline V gene encodes CDR1 SGHTA and CDR2 FQGNSA. The CDR3 has 14 residues. The CDR3 DNA sequence: TGTGCCAGCAGCTGGACTAGCGTCTCCTACGAGCAGTACTTC. It codes for CASSWTSVSYEQYF.

The chain combines TRBV6-5 with TRBJ1-2, with 10 nucleotides matching TRBD1. Germline V gene data show CDR1 as MNHEY and CDR2 as SVGAGI. CDR3 size: 15 residues. The trim removed 0 bases at V and 8 bases at J, leaving 6 bases unmatched. Written as DNA, the CDR3 is TGTGCCAGCAGTTACTCGAGTGACAGGGGGCACGGCTACACCTTC. Residues: CASSYSSDRGHGYTF.

The V gene is TRBV5-1, the J gene TRBJ1-2; D is undetermined. CDR1 is SGHRS and CDR2 is YFSETQ in the germline V gene. The length of the CDR3 is 14 residues. V lost 3 bases, J lost 0 bases, and 9 bases lay in between. This CDR3 is CASSWERANYGYTF. CDR3 coding DNA: TGCGCCAGCAGCTGGGAAAGGGCTAACTATGGCTACACCTTC.

The CDR3 is CASRGAQRSAYEQYF. The CDR3 region has the DNA TGTGCCAGCAGGGGGGCCCAGCGGTCGGCCTACGAGCAGTACTTC. V gene TRBV2 combines with J gene TRBJ2-7, with TRBD1 as a possible D gene (6 bases). Trimming removed 6 bases from V and 2 bases from J, with 17 bases in between. Germline CDR1 SNHLY, CDR2 FYNNEI. The CDR3 is 15 amino acids.

The chain couples TRBV2 to TRBJ1-2, with unresolved D. The CDR3 runs to 14 residues. Germline-derived CDR1 and CDR2 are SNHLY and FYNNEI. V shed 3 bases and J shed 7 bases, with 15 bases lying between them. This CDR3 reads CASSEIQSNPGYTF. CDR3 DNA: TGTGCCAGCAGTGAGATCCAGAGCAATCCTGGCTACACCTTC.

The chain is built from TRBV19 and TRBJ1-5; D uncertain. The CDR3 length is 17 residues. The V end lost 3 bases, the J end lost 5 bases, and 20 bases lay between the germline ends. Germline CDR1 LNHDA, CDR2 SQIVND (reference sequence). DNA for the CDR3: TGTGCCAGTAGTATGGATCGTTGGACGGCGGAGTATCAGCCCCAGCATTTT. Amino acid sequence: CASSMDRWTAEYQPQHF. Supplemented by reference TRBV19 and TRBJ1-5, the full variable domain reads DGGITQSPKYLFRKEGQNVTLSCEQNLNHDAMYWYRQDPGQGLRLIYYSQIVNDFQKGDIAEGYSVSREKKESFPLTVTSAQKNPTAFYLCASSMDRWTAEYQPQHFGDGTRLSIL.

The chain couples TRBV7-9 to TRBJ2-7, with 11 nucleotides matching TRBD1. The germline gives CDR1 SEHNR, CDR2 FQNEAQ (reference sequence). The CDR3 has 15 residues. Unmatched junction bases numbered 0, after V lost 1 base and J lost 1 base. CDR3 sequence reads: CASSLGDRGSYEQYF. DNA of the CDR3: TGTGCCAGCAGCTTAGGGGACAGGGGGTCCTACGAGCAGTACTTC.

The rearrangement uses TRBV2 and TRBJ2-2; 8 positions agree with TRBD2. Looked up from germline, CDR1 is SNHLY and CDR2 is FYNNEI. CDR3 length equals 16 residues. After removal of 4 bases from V and 6 bases from J, the junction contained 10 bases not matched to a gene. The CDR3 DNA reads TGTGCCAGCAGTGGCGGCGGGGGGAATCTATCCGGGGAGCTGTTTTTT. Translation: CASSGGGGNLSGELFF.

The J gene is TRBJ1-3, the V gene TRBV2; TRBD1 matches at 8 bases. CDR1 and CDR2 from the germline V gene are SNHLY and FYNNEI. Germline trimming cut 6 bases from V and 0 bases from J; bases unmatched to any gene: 4. CDR3 length equals 15 residues. The CDR3 DNA follows: TGTGCCAGCAGGACAGGGGCGAGCTCTGGAAACACCATATATTTT. Its protein product is CASRTGASSGNTIYF.

This clone was seen more than once but under ten times. The chain carries TRBV18 and TRBJ1-6, with no clear D. This CDR3 has 16 amino acids. V was pared by 2 bases and J by 0 bases, with 8 bases between. Germline V gene sequence: CDR1 KGHSH, CDR2 LQKENI. CDR3 sequence (DNA): TGTGCCAGCTCACCATTGCGGGGCTCCTATAATTCACCCCTCCACTTT. Protein: CASSPLRGSYNSPLHF. The entire variable domain, with the rest obtained from reference TRBV18 and TRBJ1-6, is as follows: NAGVMQNPRHLVRRRGQEARLRCSPMKGHSHVYWYRQLPEEGLKFMVYLQKENIIDESGMPKERFSAEFPKEGPSILRIQQVVRGDSAAYFCASSPLRGSYNSPLHFGNGTRLTVT.

The chain combines TRBV19 with TRBJ1-5; D is undetermined. Germline values: CDR1 LNHDA, CDR2 SQIVND (reference sequence). Between the trimmed V and J ends, which lost 5 bases and 1 base, there was a span of 12 bases. The CDR3 is made up of 15 amino acids. Here the CDR3 DNA reads TGTGCCAGTAGTGGCGGGGTTGGGAGCAATCAGCCCCAGCATTTT. It specifies CASSGGVGSNQPQHF.

The rearrangement uses TRBV9 and TRBJ2-7, with D unclear. This CDR3 spans 14 amino acids. Germline V gene sequence: CDR1 SGDLS, CDR2 YYNGEE. Between the trimmed V and J ends, which lost 0 bases and 0 bases, there was a span of 7 bases. CDR3: CASSVDAGSYEQYF. CDR3 sequence (DNA): TGTGCCAGCAGCGTAGATGCAGGCTCCTACGAGCAGTACTTC.